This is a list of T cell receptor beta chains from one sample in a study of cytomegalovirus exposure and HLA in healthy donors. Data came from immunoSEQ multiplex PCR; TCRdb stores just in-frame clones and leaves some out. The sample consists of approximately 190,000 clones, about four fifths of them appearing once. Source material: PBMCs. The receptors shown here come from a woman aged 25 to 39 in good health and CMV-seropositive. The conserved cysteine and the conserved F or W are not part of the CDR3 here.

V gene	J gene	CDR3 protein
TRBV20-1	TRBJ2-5	SARDYVTQY
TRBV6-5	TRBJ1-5	ASSYVAGEGPQH
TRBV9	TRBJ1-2	ASSVGGQGYGYGYT
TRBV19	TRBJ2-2	ASSISTGELF
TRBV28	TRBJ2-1	ASSFQGTPYNEQF
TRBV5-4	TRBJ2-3	ASSLVPNGPGTDTQY
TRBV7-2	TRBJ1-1	ASSTQGGSEAF
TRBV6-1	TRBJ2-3	ASKVAGVGTDTQY
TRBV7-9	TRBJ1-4	SSSPTPRKLF
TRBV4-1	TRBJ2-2	ASSQDVGELF
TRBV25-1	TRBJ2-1	ASTPQVGDNEQF
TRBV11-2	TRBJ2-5	ASETGTGGGKTQY
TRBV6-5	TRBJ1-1	ASRPTGNTEAF
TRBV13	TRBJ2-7	ASSGRDREVVTPTYEQY
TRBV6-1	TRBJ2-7	ASERSGRPYEQY
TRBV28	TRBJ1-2	ASSLRDRVYT
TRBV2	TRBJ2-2	ASIAGMRNGELF
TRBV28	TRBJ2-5	ASRLNLGQFVQGQETQY
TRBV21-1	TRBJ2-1	ASSARVLQF
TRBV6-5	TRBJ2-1	ASRNTGGPTNEQF
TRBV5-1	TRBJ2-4	ASSPFPTGAKNIQY
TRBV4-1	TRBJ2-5	ASSQDPARKETQY
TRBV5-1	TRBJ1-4	ASSLKGAVNEKLF
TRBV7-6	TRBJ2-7	ASSLEPGRYEQY
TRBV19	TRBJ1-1	ASSIDLGVNTEAF
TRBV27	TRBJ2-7	ASSSNSRYYEQY
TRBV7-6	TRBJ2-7	ASSPGGALTRNYEQY
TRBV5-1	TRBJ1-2	ASSRDTGNYGYT
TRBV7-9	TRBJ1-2	ASSPSNLGRDREY
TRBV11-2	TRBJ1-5	ASSLGSWATGYQPQH
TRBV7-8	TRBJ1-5	ASSSSDQPQH
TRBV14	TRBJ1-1	ASRGRRGANTEAF
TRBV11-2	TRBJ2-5	ASSLGGGPQETQY
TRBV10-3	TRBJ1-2	AISGQITNYGYT
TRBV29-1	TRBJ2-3	SAGQVITDTQY
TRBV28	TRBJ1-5	ASSLSEVGQPQH
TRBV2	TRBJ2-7	ASKLAGSLEQY
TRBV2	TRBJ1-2	ASHQDMNYGYT
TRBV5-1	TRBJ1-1	ASSFKTGEVAEAF
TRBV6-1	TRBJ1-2	ASSEGLDRSYGYT
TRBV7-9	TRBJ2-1	ASSPTDNEQF
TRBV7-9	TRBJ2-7	AISGTGAYEQY
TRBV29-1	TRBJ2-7	SVAIDSYEQY
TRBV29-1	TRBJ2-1	SAEKTDSSYNEQF
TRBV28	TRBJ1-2	ASSLLPPGFLHT
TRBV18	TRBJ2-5	ASSPLQGTETQY
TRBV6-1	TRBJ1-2	ASNPEYNYGYT
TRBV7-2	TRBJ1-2	ASSLGSGTGGIGGYT
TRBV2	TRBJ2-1	ASRTSAGEQF
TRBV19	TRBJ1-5	ASRPGQGSNQPQH
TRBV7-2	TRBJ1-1	ASCLRDSGTEAF
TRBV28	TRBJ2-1	ASSFNLLSSYNEQF
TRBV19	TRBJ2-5	ASSIVWAETQY
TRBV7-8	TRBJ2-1	ASSPTRGQFNEQF
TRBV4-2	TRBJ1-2	ASSLQGDANYGYT
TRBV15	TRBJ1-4	ATSSDRENEKLF
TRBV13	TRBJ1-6	ASSSGQPNSPLH
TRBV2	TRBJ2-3	ASSEEGASGGAADTQY
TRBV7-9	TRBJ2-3	ASSVEDSPIHTDTQY